This TCR beta chain was retrieved from a study of CXCR3-negative and CXCR3-positive naive CD8 T cells. Germline lookup yields CDR1 SGHTA and CDR2 FQGNSA. The CDR3 is 15 amino acids. The TRB libraries of cDNA were built by UMI-labeled 5' RACE. TCRdb re-called the 5' RACE reads and catalogs CDR3 proteins one per entry, DNA excluded. The sample yields under 45,000 distinct CDR3 sequences, of which the top ten take up roughly 14%. Sequencing was carried out using memory CD8+ T cells from blood. The V and J genes are TRBV7-2 and TRBJ2-7; checking the TCRdb D call of TRBD2 is not possible without DNA. The TCR originated in a human donor in good health. Some clones in this sample may be carry-over from other donors' samples. This CDR3 reads CASSPGGQGRYEQYF.